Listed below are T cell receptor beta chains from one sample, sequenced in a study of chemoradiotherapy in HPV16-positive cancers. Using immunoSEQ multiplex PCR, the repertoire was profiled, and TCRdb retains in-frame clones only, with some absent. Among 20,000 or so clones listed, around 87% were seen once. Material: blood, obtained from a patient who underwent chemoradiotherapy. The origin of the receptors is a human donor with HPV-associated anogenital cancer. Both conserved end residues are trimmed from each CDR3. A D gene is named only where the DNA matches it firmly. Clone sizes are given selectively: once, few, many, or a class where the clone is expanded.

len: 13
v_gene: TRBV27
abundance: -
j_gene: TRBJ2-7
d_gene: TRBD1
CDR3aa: ASSTGTGISYEQY

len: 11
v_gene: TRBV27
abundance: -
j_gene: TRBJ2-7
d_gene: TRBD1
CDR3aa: ATANFRGREQY

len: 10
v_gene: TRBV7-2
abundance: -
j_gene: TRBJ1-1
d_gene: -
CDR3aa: ASSSGSVKAF

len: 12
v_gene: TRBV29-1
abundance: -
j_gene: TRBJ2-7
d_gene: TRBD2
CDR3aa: SVRRGVSSYEQY

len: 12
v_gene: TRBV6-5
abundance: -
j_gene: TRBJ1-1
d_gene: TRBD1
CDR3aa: ASSRDRGVTEAF

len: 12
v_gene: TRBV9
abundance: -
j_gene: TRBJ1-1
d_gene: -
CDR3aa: ASRLGGSNTEAF

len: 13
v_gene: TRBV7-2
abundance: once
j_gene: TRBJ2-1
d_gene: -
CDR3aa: ASSSPSGLGNEQF

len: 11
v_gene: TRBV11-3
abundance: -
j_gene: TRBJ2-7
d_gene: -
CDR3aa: ASSFEGSYEQY

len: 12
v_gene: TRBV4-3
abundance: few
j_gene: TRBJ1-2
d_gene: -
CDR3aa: ASSQGADSYGYT

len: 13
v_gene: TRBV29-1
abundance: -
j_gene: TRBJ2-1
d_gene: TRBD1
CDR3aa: SVEVGQGSYNEQF

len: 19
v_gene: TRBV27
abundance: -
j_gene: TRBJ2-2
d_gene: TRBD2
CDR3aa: ASSFLWDRGGLAGVGGELF

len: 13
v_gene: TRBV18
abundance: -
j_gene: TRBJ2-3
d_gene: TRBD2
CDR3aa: ASSPGLDGTDTQY

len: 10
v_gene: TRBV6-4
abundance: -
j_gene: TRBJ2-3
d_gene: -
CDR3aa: ASSDPEDTQY